Sequencing of this T cell receptor (beta chain) was carried out in a study of T cell repertoires in cytomegalovirus infection. The overall study: CMV epitopes in the study were HLA-C-restricted (recently identified) and HLA-B-restricted (well studied). Public TCR beta signature analysis indicated the presence of both CMV infection and matching HLA type.

This clonotype was seen a handful of times. Its antigen is still unknown. TCRdb recomputed calls from the reads with MiXCR, one row per CDR3 protein. This repertoire shows about 830,000 distinct CDR3 sequences, 30% to 35% found once; its top ten account for around 12%. Germline lookup yields CDR1 SEHNR and CDR2 FQNEAQ (reference sequence). The CDR3 totals 14 residues. The V segment lost 6 bases and the J segment 6 bases; nucleotides outside the gene matches: 7. This TCR derives from a human donor in good health (CMV status not recorded). Some clones in this sample may be carry-over from other donors' samples. The rearrangement uses TRBV7-9 and TRBJ1-4, with TRBD1 matching over 7 bases. The sample was cultured CD8+ T cells from PBMCs, taken from culture after CMV antigen stimulation. The CDR3 sequence: CASRPQGEDEKLFF. DNA of the CDR3: TGTGCCAGCAGGCCTCAGGGGGAGGATGAAAAACTGTTTTTT.